The entry below gives a single TCR beta chain sequence along with its context. Its antigen is still unknown. No much larger clonotype is one base removed from it; base qualities were not supplied. The data were obtained in a study of regulatory T cells in long-lasting Graves disease (dated by TCRdb to about 2021). Context from the whole study: Patients with newly diagnosed Graves' disease had been on antithyroid drugs for under 3 months. This study used TCR sequencing and RNA sequencing of peripheral blood to compare persistent Graves' disease patients against newly diagnosed Graves' disease patients. A total of around 35 samples underwent TCR sequencing: approximately 13 from persistent and around 20 from newly diagnosed Graves' disease patients. The study was conducted in China and was registered as a clinical trial.

Libraries came from multiplex PCR. The listed sequencing device is Illumina HiSeq 4000. TCR beta libraries were built with iRepertoire HTBI primers and Arm-PCR amplification of CDR3 regions. Gel purification was performed on PCR products prior to sequencing. Under the source paper's analysis protocol: Across samples, roughly 60 TRBV and 13 to 15 TRBJ segments were identified and used for gene usage analysis of CDR3 amino acid clonotypes. Filtered high-quality paired reads were merged into contigs using COPE and FqMerger. BLAST was used to align contigs to the IMGT TRBV, TRBD and TRBJ reference genes, and CDR3 was defined following IMGT. Highly expanded clones were defined as clonotypes with a frequency above 0.1%. Shannon entropy was used to measure repertoire diversity, and the Gini coefficient was used to measure V-J evenness. A clonotype was considered public if more than one individual shared it. The raw public data were reprocessed by TCRdb itself: fastp quality trimming at Q25, MiXCR clonotype calling, in-frame beta chains only. Duplicate CDR3 protein sequences are folded into a single record with the most common DNA and genes. Clone size and V and J calls follow TCRdb, not the original study. The sample data list 500,000 or so distinct CDR3 sequences, and about 16% of these were observed just once. More than 9% of the sample comes from the top ten.

The time point label on this specimen signifies: newly diagnosed GD, antithyroid drugs for less than 3 months. For both TCR sequencing and RNA sequencing, RNA was extracted from PBMCs in TRIzol. The diagnosis of Graves' disease followed American Thyroid Association guidelines. The patients came from an endocrinology department in Xi'an, China. From each patient, approximately 10 milliliters of peripheral blood was collected into an EDTA anticoagulant tube. Ficoll Paque Plus density gradient separation was used to isolate PBMCs, and no further T cell sorting was performed. RNA quality was checked with an Agilent 2100 Bioanalyzer and agarose gel, and concentration with a NanoDrop 2000. What the research found in general, with its limitations: The small sample size was acknowledged by the authors as a limitation that may reduce accuracy. Patients with persistent disease shared more public clonotypes (under 3,000) than newly diagnosed patients did (more than 900). Peripheral blood alone was examined, since thyroid tissue, which constituted the primary lesion, could not be accessed. Persistent Graves' disease patients showed lower TCR Shannon entropy and fewer highly expanded clones than newly diagnosed patients, suggesting clonal expansion. Sequencing and analysis were limited to the TCR beta chain.

In addition, the sample was reused for a study of T cells in Graves' hyperthyroidism and ophthalmopathy. As the second publication notes: Stable Graves' hyperthyroidism was defined as the absence of progression to ophthalmopathy over 18 months of follow-up. The hyperthyroidism patients were between 18 and 65 years old and newly diagnosed, with a disease duration of less than 2 months. Patients with uncontrolled infections, other autoimmune diseases, pregnancy or lactation were excluded. Clinical symptoms, serum thyroxine and TRAb, thyroid ultrasound, and orbital computed tomography formed the basis for the diagnoses. For the first round of RT-PCR on the TCR CDR3, the HTBI primer set was used together with the Qiagen OneStep RT-PCR kit. Blood samples also contained most of the expanded thyroid clonotypes (frequency above 0.001), which suggests that blood repertoires may reflect thyroid immune responses. A 13 V-J signature model separated ophthalmopathy from stable hyperthyroidism, with over 85% sensitivity and roughly 82% specificity in cross-validation and 80%/75% in testing. In validation, progression to ophthalmopathy was predicted by the model with 70.59% sensitivity and under 85% specificity, a median of 6.5 months before onset. To identify TCR V-J signatures that set the groups apart, the researchers used a discovery cohort of 100 patients, made up of around 42 with Graves' ophthalmopathy and around 58 with stable Graves' hyperthyroidism. Prospective prediction of ophthalmopathy was tested in an independent validation cohort of approximately 19 hyperthyroidism patients and 17 patients who later progressed to ophthalmopathy. For training and testing, the roughly 100 patients in the discovery cohort were randomly divided in a 7:3 ratio. The study also compared thyroid tissue and blood T-cell repertoires from 6 or 7 Graves' hyperthyroidism patients. Following sampling, methimazole starting at 30 mg daily was given to hyperthyroidism patients, and high-dose intravenous methylprednisolone was given to ophthalmopathy patients. Libraries were constructed in a second round of multiplex PCR, after which size selection and purification were performed. Paired-end sequencing of the libraries was performed with 100 bp reads on an Illumina HiSeq2000. SOAPnuke was used to process the raw data, with reads discarded if the reads contained adapters or uncalled bases, had a mean Phred below 15, or lacked an exact constant-primer or identifier match. COPE v1.2.5 was used to merge the high-quality paired reads, and each unique nucleotide sequence was defined as a clonotype. MiTCR v1.1 was used to align clonotypes to the IMGT TRBV, TRBD and TRBJ reference segments. Analysis was restricted to V-J combinations with a frequency above 0.0001, which covered approximately 99% of repertoires. The TCS score was defined as F50 (clonal expansion) divided by E x V (chaos), with BLOSUM62-based TCRdist calculated between CDR3 peptides within each V-J. Welch's t-statistics and random forest reduced roughly 500 V-J features to fewer than 15, which were used in a naive Bayes classifier (R e1071). No statistical method was used to fix the sample size in advance, and group allocation was not hidden from the investigators. According to the paper, TCR Vbeta CDR3 sequencing was carried out on about 140 peripheral blood samples, which came from some 41 ophthalmopathy, approximately 78 hyperthyroidism and roughly 17 progressor patients.

The starting material was peripheral blood mononuclear cells (PBMCs), obtained at new diagnosis, from a patient treated with antithyroid drugs. This TCR was recovered from a man aged 35-49 years with Graves disease. Donor details come from another sample of the same person, matched by shared clones.

The sequenced DNA: TGCAGTGCTCTACCACAGGGTCTAACCTACGAGCAGTACTTC. Translated, this gives CSALPQGLTYEQYF. The sequence links TRBV20-1 to TRBJ2-7; D gene: possibly TRBD1, on 6 matching bases. According to the germline V gene (reference sequence), CDR1 reads DFQATT and CDR2 reads SNEGSKA. From cysteine to phenylalanine, the CDR3 is 14 amino acids long. The entry retains the CDR3 DNA only, 42 bases that are in frame from base 1. V loses 5 bases, J loses 2 bases, and the germline ends lie 16 bases apart.